A selection of T cell receptor beta chains follows, all from one sample in a study of blood T cell repertoires in COVID-19. This table comes from immunoSEQ multiplex PCR, and its TCRdb copy is limited to in-frame clones, with some not included. This table has 300,000 to 450,000 clones, more than 80% appearing once. Sequenced: PBMCs or T cells enriched from blood (not recorded which). The receptors shown here come from a man younger than 30 who had recovered from COVID-19. Each CDR3 is given with its conserved first and last residue. A D gene is named only where the DNA matches it firmly. Some rows mark clone size as missing; the rest say once, few, many or name a class of expanded clone.

NA	TRBV5-1	TRBD2	17	TRBJ2-3	TGCGCCAGCAGCCGAGGGACTAGCTTTGATCATCGGGATACGCAGTATTTT	CASSRGTSFDHRDTQYF
NA	TRBV6-5	NA	16	TRBJ2-7	TGTGCCAGCAGTTACGATGGGACAAAGAGCTCCTACGAGCAGTACTTC	CASSYDGTKSSYEQYF
NA	TRBV30	TRBD2	15	TRBJ2-7	TGTGCCTGGACCGGGGGGAGGGACCGATACTACGAGCAGTACTTC	CAWTGGRDRYYEQYF
NA	TRBV24-1	TRBD2	14	TRBJ2-7	TGTGCCACCAGTGGGGCTAGCGGGAGGGGTGAGCAGTACTTC	CATSGASGRGEQYF
once	TRBV7-8	NA	15	TRBJ2-5	TGTGCCAGCCGGCTAAGGGGCCCGAGTGGAGAGACCCAGTACTTC	CASRLRGPSGETQYF
NA	TRBV9	NA	12	TRBJ2-7	TGTGCCAGCAGCGTAGGAGGGAACGAGCAGTACTTC	CASSVGGNEQYF
NA	TRBV19	TRBD1	15	TRBJ1-5	TGTGCCAGTAGTTGGGGACAGCTCACAAATCAGCCCCAGCATTTT	CASSWGQLTNQPQHF
NA	TRBV9	TRBD2	17	TRBJ2-2	TGTGCCAGCAGCGTAGATGTAGCGGGGGGTTTCACCGGGGAGCTGTTTTTT	CASSVDVAGGFTGELFF
NA	TRBV24-1	NA	11	TRBJ2-5	TGTGCCACCAGTGATTCGAGGGCCCAGTACTTC	CATSDSRAQYF
NA	TRBV7-9	NA	13	TRBJ1-1	TGTGCCAGCAGCTTAGCGCGGGGGACTGAAGCTTTCTTT	CASSLARGTEAFF
NA	TRBV7-7	TRBD1	13	TRBJ2-5	TGTGCCAGCAGCCAGACAGGGATCGAGACCCAGTACTTC	CASSQTGIETQYF
once	TRBV7-7	NA	13	TRBJ1-1	TGTGCCAGCAGCAAAAACAGGAACACTGAAGCTTTCTTT	CASSKNRNTEAFF
NA	TRBV18	TRBD1	15	TRBJ2-3	TGTGCCAGCTCACCCTTAGCACAGGGGACAGATACGCAGTATTTT	CASSPLAQGTDTQYF
NA	TRBV18	TRBD2	14	TRBJ2-5	TGTGCCAGCTCACCACCGACTAGCCCGAAGACCCAGTACTTC	CASSPPTSPKTQYF
NA	TRBV10-3	TRBD1	14	TRBJ1-2	TGTGCCATCAGTGATCCGACAGGGGGTGATGGCTACACCTTC	CAISDPTGGDGYTF
NA	TRBV7-9	TRBD1	16	TRBJ1-4	TGTGCCAGCAGCTTAGCCATGACAGGGACGGATGAAAAACTGTTTTTT	CASSLAMTGTDEKLFF
NA	TRBV15	TRBD2	15	TRBJ2-7	TGTGCCACCAGCAGAGGGACTAGCCTCTCCTACGAGCAGTACTTC	CATSRGTSLSYEQYF
NA	TRBV5-1	TRBD1	15	TRBJ1-2	TGCGCCAGCAGCTTGGAGGCGACAGGGGGCTATGGCTACACCTTC	CASSLEATGGYGYTF
NA	TRBV7-3	NA	12	TRBJ2-2	TGTGCCAGCAGCTTACGAGTCGGGGAGCTGTTTTTT	CASSLRVGELFF
NA	TRBV19	NA	15	TRBJ1-5	TGTGCCAGTAGTATAGTGCACGGAGGCAATCAGCCCCAGCATTTT	CASSIVHGGNQPQHF
NA	TRBV4-3	TRBD1	15	TRBJ1-4	TGCGCCAGCAGCCAAGCACAGGGGTACAATGAAAAACTGTTTTTT	CASSQAQGYNEKLFF
once	TRBV2	NA	17	TRBJ2-2	TGTGCCAGCAGGAGGACCGCTTCCGGGGCGAACACCGGGGAGCTGTTTTTT	CASRRTASGANTGELFF
NA	TRBV6-2/TRBV6-3	TRBD2	16	TRBJ2-4	TGTGCCAGCAGCCCTCTAGCGGGGGCCTCCAAAAACATTCAGTACTTC	CASSPLAGASKNIQYF
NA	TRBV19	TRBD2	15	TRBJ2-1	TGTGCCAGTAGTATACGGACTAGCGGGGTGAATGAGCAGTTCTTC	CASSIRTSGVNEQFF
NA	TRBV9	TRBD1	16	TRBJ2-2	TGTGCCAGCAGCGCGTACAGGGGCGGTGGAACCGGGGAGCTGTTTTTT	CASSAYRGGGTGELFF
NA	TRBV4-1	NA	17	TRBJ1-4	TGCGCCAGCAGCCGAACCTCAACCGGGACATTGTATGAAAAACTGTTTTTT	CASSRTSTGTLYEKLFF
NA	TRBV12-3/TRBV12-4	TRBD2	12	TRBJ2-2	TGTGCCAGCAGTAGACTAGCGGGGGAGCTGTTTTTT	CASSRLAGELFF
NA	TRBV19	NA	13	TRBJ1-2	TGTGCCAGTAGTATAGAGACAGTCTATGGCTACACCTTC	CASSIETVYGYTF
NA	TRBV5-1	TRBD1	15	TRBJ2-7	TGCGCCAGCAGCTTGAGCACAGGGGGCTCGTACGAGCAGTACTTC	CASSLSTGGSYEQYF
few	TRBV18	TRBD1	14	TRBJ2-5	TGTGCCAGCTCAATAGTGGACAGGGAAGAGACCCAGTACTTC	CASSIVDREETQYF
NA	TRBV6-5	NA	13	TRBJ1-2	TGTGCCAGCAGTAAGCAGGGGAATCAAGGCTACACCTTC	CASSKQGNQGYTF
NA	TRBV6-5	TRBD1	13	TRBJ1-2	TGTGCCAGCAGTTACTCGACAGGGAATGGCTACACCTTC	CASSYSTGNGYTF
NA	TRBV5-1	TRBD1	17	TRBJ1-1	TGCGCCAGCAGCTTGAGTGGGACAGGGGGTTCGAACACTGAAGCTTTCTTT	CASSLSGTGGSNTEAFF
NA	TRBV7-2	TRBD1	15	TRBJ1-2	TGTGCCAGCAGCTTAGCCCGGGACAGCTTCTATGGCTACACCTTC	CASSLARDSFYGYTF
NA	TRBV5-1	TRBD1	13	TRBJ2-5	TGCGCCAGCAGCTTTCAGGGGGCAAAGACCCAGTACTTC	CASSFQGAKTQYF
NA	TRBV18	TRBD1	14	TRBJ1-1	TGTGCCAGCTCACTGGGACAGGGAGGTACTGAAGCTTTCTTT	CASSLGQGGTEAFF
NA	TRBV6-5	NA	12	TRBJ1-2	TGTGCCAGCAGTTTAATTAACTATGGCTACACCTTC	CASSLINYGYTF
NA	TRBV6-5	NA	14	TRBJ1-4	TGTGCCAGCAGACTAGACGGGGGTAATGAAAAACTGTTTTTT	CASRLDGGNEKLFF
NA	TRBV6-5	NA	16	TRBJ1-3	TGTGCCAGCAGTTTAGACGGCGGGTTCTCTGGAAACACCATATATTTT	CASSLDGGFSGNTIYF
NA	TRBV24-1	NA	13	TRBJ2-3	TGTGCCACCAGTGGGGGAGGTGGAGATACGCAGTATTTT	CATSGGGGDTQYF
NA	TRBV29-1	NA	13	TRBJ1-1	TGCAGCGTTGTATCTCAGATGAACACTGAAGCTTTCTTT	CSVVSQMNTEAFF
NA	TRBV18	NA	15	TRBJ2-7	TGTGCCAGCTCACCATTTGCAGAAAGCTCCTACGAGCAGTACTTC	CASSPFAESSYEQYF
NA	TRBV10-3	TRBD2	14	TRBJ2-7	TGTGCCATCAGTGAGGAGGGACTAGCCTACGAGCAGTACTTC	CAISEEGLAYEQYF